Described below is a single T cell receptor beta chain sequence and its context. These data are taken from a study of T cell responses to AZD1222 COVID-19 vaccine. Repertoires were generated with immunoSEQ multiplex PCR, while TCRdb's copy carries only in-frame clones and drops some. The sample lists 94,000 or so clones; 85% to 90% were seen once. The TCR comes from an adult in good health. The source was peripheral blood, collected on day 0 of AZD1222 vaccination.

The CDR3 sequence is CAWSASGTGGAWTEAFF. The DNA of the CDR3 is TGTGCCTGGAGTGCCTCCGGGACAGGGGGGGCCTGGACTGAAGCTTTCTTT. The chain couples TRBV30 to TRBJ1-1; TRBD1 agrees at 11 bases. Trimming removed 1 base from V and 5 bases from J; junction bases left unmatched: 12. The CDR3 contains 17 residues. Germline lookup yields CDR1 GTSNPN and CDR2 SVGIG (reference sequence).